This note documents a single T cell receptor beta chain sequence. Its matching antigen is unknown. An end of the junction differs from the germline gene, which may be a read error. The data derive from a study of blood T cells in healthy people across ages. Germline V CDR1 and CDR2: SGHTA, FQGNSA. This CDR3 contains 17 residues. The study, taken as a whole, reports: Measured against age, TCR beta diversity per million T cells decreased in a roughly linear manner.

It was with a sample-barcoded 5' primer and a J-beta primer mix that a second PCR of about 7 to 12 cycles was run. TCRdb analysed the 5' RACE reads with MiXCR anew, one entry per CDR3 protein. The sample contains approximately 880,000 distinct CDR3 sequences, 40% to 60% of which appear only once. The sample was blood. The chain is built from TRBV7-2 and TRBJ2-5; 10 bases match TRBD2. This clonotype originated in a man younger than 40 in good health. The CDR3 DNA follows: TGTGCCTGCAGCTTTCTCAGCGGGGGGGCGTGGGGAGAGACCCAGTACTTC. Translating it yields CACSFLSGGAWGETQYF.